One and the same sample provided the 30 T cell receptor beta chains below, sequenced in a study of patients and donors after allogeneic stem cell transplantation. TCRdb passed the RT-PCR reads through MiXCR, listing each CDR3 protein once. The sample yields roughly 960,000 distinct CDR3 sequences, around 17% seen once. The sequencing input was blood, either unsorted or a sorted T cell fraction (not recorded which). Receptors originate from a human donor who was either an allogeneic HSCT recipient or a stem cell or donor lymphocyte infusion donor (not recorded which). It is not recorded whose cells these are; they may come from a transplant donor.

This clonotype was observed a single time. This sequence joins TRBV5-1 and TRBJ2-7; 7 bases map to TRBD1. Losses at the gene ends were 5 bases for V and 6 bases for J; bases not matched to a gene: 11. The germline gives CDR1 SGHRS, CDR2 YFSETQ. The CDR3 is 14 amino acids. CDR3 sequence: CASRTDSGQLEQYF. The CDR3 coding sequence is TGCGCCAGCAGAACTGACTCGGGACAGCTCGAGCAGTACTTC.

This chain connects TRBV7-9 to TRBJ2-3; D is unresolved. Between the trimmed V and J ends, which lost 5 bases and 8 bases, there was a span of 17 bases. Germline V gene sequence: CDR1 SEHNR, CDR2 FQNEAQ (reference sequence). The CDR3 is 14 amino acids. The CDR3 coding sequence is TGTGCCAGCAGCCGTACGTCCGTGCGCCCTACGCAGTATTTT. Amino acids: CASSRTSVRPTQYF.

This clonotype has a handful of counts. This chain connects TRBV27 to TRBJ1-4; TRBD1 might be the D (5 bases). The length of the CDR3 is 12 residues. CDR1 MNHEY and CDR2 SMNVEV come from the germline V gene (reference sequence). The germline V and J ends were trimmed by 7 bases and 4 bases, with 7 bases remaining between them. DNA of the CDR3: TGTGCCAGCAAGGGACTTAATGAAAAACTGTTTTTT. The encoded protein is CASKGLNEKLFF.

J is TRBJ1-1 and V is TRBV6-1; possibly TRBD1 for D (6 bases). Germline assignment: CDR1 MNHNS and CDR2 SASEGT. V shed 1 base and J shed 7 bases, with 13 bases lying between them. This CDR3 region has 14 residues. The CDR3 here is CASSEVQGRGEAFF. The CDR3 bases are TGTGCCAGCAGTGAAGTTCAGGGGCGGGGTGAAGCTTTCTTT.

This clonotype was seen only a few times. The V call is TRBV2, the J call TRBJ2-1, with TRBD2 matching 9 bases. The length of the CDR3 is 18 residues. With 2 bases clipped from V and 3 bases from J, the junction kept 11 bases outside the gene matches. The V gene's germline CDR1 is SNHLY and CDR2 FYNNEI. This CDR3 reads CASSESQTAGGHYNEQFF. In DNA, the CDR3 is TGTGCCAGCAGTGAAAGTCAGACTGCGGGGGGGCACTACAATGAGCAGTTCTTC.

The rearrangement uses TRBV6-1 and TRBJ2-7; D gene ambiguous. The CDR3 totals 14 residues. V was shortened by 9 bases and J by 0 bases, with 15 bases between the two germline ends. CDR1 MNHNS and CDR2 SASEGT come from the germline V gene. The CDR3 here is CASRPRRASYEQYF. The CDR3 DNA sequence: TGTGCCAGTCGCCCGAGAAGGGCCTCCTACGAGCAGTACTTC.

The chain joins TRBV4-3 to TRBJ1-4, with D possibly being TRBD1 (6 bases). In germline, CDR1 is LGHNA, CDR2 YSLEER. The CDR3 has 15 amino acids. V dropped 2 bases and J dropped 0 bases, with 7 bases sitting between them. CDR3 sequence: CASSQRTATNEKLFF. The CDR3, as DNA: TGCGCCAGCAGCCAACGGACAGCAACTAATGAAAAACTGTTTTTT.

The sample holds a few counts of this clonotype. This chain uses TRBV19 with TRBJ1-3; the D gene is possibly TRBD1 (5 bases). Per the germline V gene, CDR1 is LNHDA and CDR2 is SQIVND (reference sequence). With 9 bases removed from V and 2 bases from J, the gap between germline ends came to 11 bases. There are 13 residues in the CDR3. The CDR3 reads CASGAGAGNTIYF. CDR3 coding DNA: TGTGCCAGCGGGGCCGGAGCTGGAAACACCATATATTTT.

This clonotype was counted only a few times. The chain employs TRBV24-1 and TRBJ2-1, with D perhaps being TRBD1 or TRBD2 (5 bases each). V was clipped by 0 bases and J by 7 bases, with 9 bases between them. Germline CDR1 and CDR2: KGHDR and SFDVKD. CDR3 length equals 14 residues. This CDR3 is CATSDLGGENEQFF. In nucleotides, the CDR3 is TGTGCCACCAGTGATTTGGGGGGAGAAAATGAGCAGTTCTTC.

There are a few counts of this clonotype. The V and J genes are TRBV12-3 or TRBV12-4 and TRBJ2-4; D is uncertain. The CDR3 is 13 residues long. V lost 5 bases to trimming and J lost 13 bases, with 18 bases between them. For the CDR3, the DNA is TGTGCCAGCAGTCCAATCCACCCGGGTAGCCAGTACTTC. Its protein product is CASSPIHPGSQYF.

This clonotype was found a few times. The chain employs TRBV12-3 or TRBV12-4 and TRBJ1-1; D remains ambiguous. CDR3 length: 13 residues. V lost 3 bases to trimming and J lost 4 bases, with 9 bases between them. CDR3 nucleotide sequence: TGTGCCAGCAGTTTTGGGGATAGCACTGAAGCTTTCTTT. It translates to CASSFGDSTEAFF.

This clonotype has just a few counts. This chain connects TRBV7-2 to TRBJ1-5; TRBD1 might be the D (6 bases). The V end was cut by 0 bases, the J end by 13 bases, with 16 bases between. CDR1 and CDR2 (germline): SGHTA, FQGNSA. This CDR3 contains 14 residues. CDR3 residues: CASSLALPTGQQHF. In nucleotides, the CDR3 is TGTGCCAGCAGCTTAGCTCTTCCGACAGGACAGCAGCATTTT.

This clonotype has a handful of counts. This sequence joins TRBV6-1 and TRBJ1-1; D is unclear. The V end was cut by 6 bases, the J end by 0 bases, with 11 bases between. CDR1 is MNHNS, CDR2 SASEGT, per germline. The CDR3 length is 14 residues. CDR3 sequence reads: CASRPFELNTEAFF. The CDR3 bases are TGTGCCAGCAGGCCTTTCGAGTTGAACACTGAAGCTTTCTTT.

This clonotype showed up just a few times. The J gene is TRBJ2-1, the V gene TRBV3-1; D ambiguous. The V end was cut by 8 bases, the J end by 0 bases, with 8 bases between. The germline CDR1 and CDR2 sequences are LGHDT and YNNKEL (reference sequence). CDR3 length equals 13 residues. The CDR3 here is CASEQSSYNEQFF. The CDR3 DNA follows: TGTGCCAGCGAACAGAGCTCCTACAATGAGCAGTTCTTC.

This clonotype showed up just a few times. The chain carries TRBV6-5 and TRBJ2-3; D remains ambiguous. The germline V gene has CDR1 MNHEY and CDR2 SVGAGI. The ends were cut back, 3 bases at V and 2 bases at J, with 9 bases in the middle. This CDR3 has 14 residues. CDR3 DNA: TGTGCCAGCAGTTATAGCCAGGCCACAGATACGCAGTATTTT. It encodes CASSYSQATDTQYF.

The chain links TRBV7-2 to TRBJ2-1; 10 bases agree with TRBD2. J lost 8 bases, V lost 2 bases, and 3 bases had no gene match. Germline V gene lookup returns CDR1 SGHTA and CDR2 FQGNSA. The CDR3 runs to 14 residues. CDR3 DNA sequence: TGTGCCAGCAGCTTAAAAGCGGGGGGGTATGAGCAGTTCTTC. Translation gives CASSLKAGGYEQFF.

The sample holds a few counts of this clonotype. The chain uses TRBV4-1 and TRBJ1-2; 7 bases align to TRBD1. V trimming: 1 base; J trimming: 5 bases; junction bases outside the gene matches: 10. The V gene's germline CDR1 is MGHRA and CDR2 YSYEKL. The CDR3 is 16 amino acids. DNA of the CDR3: TGCGCCAGCAGCCAAGGTTACGCGACAGGGATGTATGGCTACACCTTC. This gives the protein CASSQGYATGMYGYTF.

The chain is built from TRBV27 and TRBJ1-2, with D perhaps matching TRBD1 (6 bases). The CDR3 consists of 14 residues. CDR1 is MNHEY, CDR2 SMNVEV, per germline (reference sequence). V was shortened by 0 bases and J by 6 bases, with 11 bases between the two germline ends. The CDR3 region is CASSLSQGINGYTF. In nucleotides, the CDR3 is TGTGCCAGCAGTTTATCACAGGGCATTAATGGCTACACCTTC.

This clonotype appeared a few times. The chain carries TRBV7-2 and TRBJ1-5; D remains ambiguous. Germline CDR1 reads SGHTA; CDR2 reads FQGNSA. The CDR3 spans 14 residues. V was pared by 3 bases and J by 6 bases, with 12 bases between. The CDR3 sequence is CASSFLSPGQPQHF. The DNA of the CDR3 is TGTGCCAGCAGCTTTCTATCCCCCGGTCAGCCCCAGCATTTT.

The chain recombines TRBV4-3 with TRBJ1-2, with no clear D. Trimming cost V 4 bases and J 8 bases, with 17 bases left between them. Germline values: CDR1 LGHNA, CDR2 YSLEER. This CDR3 contains 14 residues. The CDR3 DNA follows: TGCGCCAGCAGCCCCACTTTACCGGGGTACGGCTACACCTTC. It translates to CASSPTLPGYGYTF.

This clonotype was detected many times. J is TRBJ1-1 and V is TRBV12-3 or TRBV12-4, with D possibly being TRBD1 (5 bases). V lost 9 bases to trimming and J lost 10 bases, with 21 bases between them. The CDR3 is 13 residues long. The CDR3: CASSGTAWRGAFF. CDR3 bases: TGTGCCAGTTCCGGGACGGCCTGGCGAGGAGCTTTCTTT.

For the CDR3, the DNA is TGCAGTGCTGGAGGCACCGGGGCGAGGAATTCACCCCTCCACTTT. This sequence encodes CSAGGTGARNSPLHF. This chain uses TRBV20-1 with TRBJ1-6; a weak D match, TRBD1 (5 bases). The germline V gene encodes CDR1 DFQATT and CDR2 SNEGSKA (reference sequence). V gave up 5 bases and J gave up 7 bases, with 18 bases separating them. The length of the CDR3 is 15 residues.

This clonotype has a handful of counts. The rearrangement joins TRBV7-2 to TRBJ2-7; TRBD2 agrees at 8 bases. The CDR3 is 15 residues long. Germline V gives CDR1 SGHTA, CDR2 FQGNSA. Unmatched junction bases numbered 8, after V lost 5 bases and J lost 2 bases. The CDR3: CASSRVSGSTYEQYF. In DNA, the CDR3 is TGTGCCAGCAGCCGTGTCAGCGGGAGTACCTACGAGCAGTACTTC.

This clonotype occurred a few times. This chain joins TRBV27 and TRBJ2-7; D gene unclear. This CDR3 region has 14 residues. Trimming removed 1 base from V and 2 bases from J, with 9 bases in between. The V gene's germline CDR1 is MNHEY and CDR2 SMNVEV (reference sequence). The CDR3 nucleotides are TGTGCCAGCAGTTTATGGGGTTCCGCCTACGAGCAGTACTTC. It specifies CASSLWGSAYEQYF.

The rearrangement links TRBV10-3 to TRBJ1-2; 8 bases align to TRBD1. This CDR3 contains 14 residues. Trimming took 3 bases from V and 5 from J; bases not matched to a gene: 5. Germline CDR1 is ENHRY and CDR2 is SYGVKD. DNA for the CDR3: TGTGCCATCAGTGATCAGGGGGCGAGATATGGCTACACCTTC. It encodes CAISDQGARYGYTF.

The chain links TRBV2 to TRBJ2-2; D perhaps matches TRBD1 (5 bases). Germline CDR1 reads SNHLY; CDR2 reads FYNNEI. Between the trimmed V and J ends, which lost 2 bases and 5 bases, there was a span of 15 bases. This CDR3 contains 16 residues. The CDR3 sequence: CASSEPPRGLTGELFF. CDR3 coding DNA: TGTGCCAGCAGTGAACCTCCAAGGGGATTAACCGGGGAGCTGTTTTTT.

V is TRBV7-9 and J is TRBJ1-5, with 7 bases that match TRBD1. The CDR3 length is 14 residues. CDR1 is SEHNR and CDR2 is FQNEAQ in the germline V gene (reference sequence). V trimming: 4 bases; J trimming: 6 bases; junction bases outside the gene matches: 6. The CDR3 DNA sequence: TGTGCCAGCAGCTCCACAGGGGTACGTCAGCCCCAGCATTTT. Translating gives CASSSTGVRQPQHF.

CDR3 sequence: CASSFTARLNTEAFF. CDR3 in DNA: TGTGCCAGCAGTTTCACCGCCAGATTGAACACTGAAGCTTTCTTT. The chain uses TRBV12-3 or TRBV12-4 and TRBJ1-1; no clear D gene. CDR3 size: 15 residues. Trimming took 3 bases from V and 0 from J, leaving 11 bases between them.

This clonotype was seen only a few times. V gene TRBV2 combines with J gene TRBJ1-4; a weak D match, TRBD1 (5 bases). V was clipped by 8 bases and J by 8 bases, with 15 bases between them. Per germline, CDR1 SNHLY and CDR2 FYNNEI. The CDR3 is made up of 13 amino acids. In DNA form, the CDR3 reads TGTGCCAGCTCGCTCTCCCCAGGGGAAAAACTGTTTTTT. It specifies CASSLSPGEKLFF.

The sample holds a few counts of this clonotype. The genes are TRBV20-1 and TRBJ1-1, with 10 bases lining up with TRBD1. The germline V gene has CDR1 DFQATT and CDR2 SNEGSKA (reference sequence). V lost 6 bases, J lost 7 bases, and 5 bases stayed unmatched. CDR3 length: 12 amino acids. The CDR3, as DNA: TGCAGTGCCTACCGGGACAGGGGTGAAGCTTTCTTT. Its translation is CSAYRDRGEAFF.